Listed below are T cell receptor beta chains from one sample, sequenced in a study of T cells after yellow fever vaccination. TCRdb processed the 5' RACE reads anew with MiXCR; each CDR3 protein has one entry. Found here are under 500,000 distinct CDR3 sequences, under 20% of them singletons; the top ten hold 15% to 20%. The sample was PBMCs, taken before the yellow fever booster vaccination. These receptors were collected from a young man who received the YFV17D yellow fever vaccine. Both conserved end residues are part of each CDR3. Fields, in order: CDR3 length, J gene, V gene, clone size, D gene, CDR3 protein, CDR3 DNA. A D gene is named only where the DNA matches it firmly. Clone size is shown for a subset of rows, as once, few, many or a class of expanded clone.

len: 9
j_gene: TRBJ2-1
v_gene: TRBV20-1
abundance: few
d_gene: NA
CDR3aa: CSADREQFF
CDR3nt: TGCAGTGCGGACAGAGAGCAGTTCTTC

len: 14
j_gene: TRBJ2-6
v_gene: TRBV19
abundance: NA
d_gene: NA
CDR3aa: CASTPASGANVLTF
CDR3nt: TGTGCCAGTACCCCAGCCTCTGGGGCCAACGTCCTGACTTTC

len: 16
j_gene: TRBJ1-6
v_gene: TRBV5-1
abundance: NA
d_gene: NA
CDR3aa: CASSLIGNSYNSPLHF
CDR3nt: TGCGCCAGCAGCTTGATTGGAAACTCCTATAATTCACCCCTCCACTTT

len: 15
j_gene: TRBJ2-2
v_gene: TRBV7-9
abundance: few
d_gene: NA
CDR3aa: CASSLFFGDTGELFF
CDR3nt: TGTGCCAGCAGCTTATTTTTCGGAGACACCGGGGAGCTGTTTTTT

len: 14
j_gene: TRBJ1-2
v_gene: TRBV7-2
abundance: few
d_gene: NA
CDR3aa: CASSFLSGNYGYTF
CDR3nt: TGTGCCAGCAGCTTTCTAAGTGGGAACTATGGCTACACCTTC

len: 14
j_gene: TRBJ1-6
v_gene: TRBV7-8
abundance: few
d_gene: NA
CDR3aa: CASSQTAGESPLHF
CDR3nt: TGTGCCAGCAGCCAGACGGCAGGGGAATCACCCCTCCACTTT

len: 14
j_gene: TRBJ1-6
v_gene: TRBV6-5
abundance: few
d_gene: NA
CDR3aa: CASTPQEYNSPLHF
CDR3nt: TGTGCCAGCACCCCCCAGGAATATAATTCACCCCTCCACTTT

len: 14
j_gene: TRBJ2-5
v_gene: TRBV7-8
abundance: NA
d_gene: NA
CDR3aa: CASSNPGWGETQYF
CDR3nt: TGTGCCAGCAGCAACCCGGGTTGGGGTGAGACCCAGTACTTC

len: 13
j_gene: TRBJ2-3
v_gene: TRBV6-5
abundance: NA
d_gene: NA
CDR3aa: CASSYSSEDTQYF
CDR3nt: TGTGCCAGCAGTTACTCCTCAGAAGATACGCAGTATTTT

len: 16
j_gene: TRBJ2-5
v_gene: TRBV5-4
abundance: NA
d_gene: NA
CDR3aa: CASSRGGGGPKETQYF
CDR3nt: TGTGCCAGCAGCAGGGGTGGTGGGGGGCCGAAAGAGACCCAGTACTTC

len: 15
j_gene: TRBJ2-3
v_gene: TRBV12-3/TRBV12-4
abundance: many
d_gene: NA
CDR3aa: CASSFGGGGTDTQYF
CDR3nt: TGTGCCAGCAGCTTCGGAGGCGGCGGCACAGATACGCAGTATTTT

len: 15
j_gene: TRBJ1-1
v_gene: TRBV5-1
abundance: few
d_gene: TRBD1
CDR3aa: CASSLVGTVGGEAFF
CDR3nt: TGCGCCAGCAGCTTGGTTGGGACAGTGGGCGGTGAAGCTTTCTTT

len: 14
j_gene: TRBJ1-3
v_gene: TRBV16
abundance: many
d_gene: NA
CDR3aa: CASSQSRSGNTIYF
CDR3nt: TGTGCCAGCAGCCAATCCCGCTCTGGAAACACCATATATTTT

len: 13
j_gene: TRBJ2-7
v_gene: TRBV20-1
abundance: NA
d_gene: TRBD1
CDR3aa: CSAWDRGHYEQYF
CDR3nt: TGCAGTGCATGGGACAGGGGGCACTACGAGCAGTACTTC

len: 16
j_gene: TRBJ2-7
v_gene: TRBV15
abundance: few
d_gene: NA
CDR3aa: CATSRVVGTPVYEQYF
CDR3nt: TGTGCCACCAGCAGAGTGGTCGGGACACCCGTTTACGAGCAGTACTTC

len: 14
j_gene: TRBJ2-6
v_gene: TRBV6-2/TRBV6-3
abundance: many
d_gene: NA
CDR3aa: CASFQGSGANVLTF
CDR3nt: TGTGCCAGCTTCCAGGGCTCTGGGGCCAACGTCCTGACTTTC

len: 16
j_gene: TRBJ2-5
v_gene: TRBV20-1
abundance: NA
d_gene: TRBD2
CDR3aa: CSASSVERGQQETQYF
CDR3nt: TGCAGTGCTAGCAGCGTTGAGCGGGGCCAACAAGAGACCCAGTACTTC

len: 15
j_gene: TRBJ2-7
v_gene: TRBV20-1
abundance: few
d_gene: NA
CDR3aa: CSARDVQGGNYEQYF
CDR3nt: TGCAGTGCTAGAGATGTACAGGGTGGGAACTACGAGCAGTACTTC

len: 20
j_gene: TRBJ2-3
v_gene: TRBV7-6
abundance: few
d_gene: TRBD2
CDR3aa: CASSLQAGRVSEAPTDTQYF
CDR3nt: TGTGCCAGCAGCTTACAAGCCGGGAGGGTATCCGAAGCACCCACAGATACGCAGTATTTT

len: 16
j_gene: TRBJ1-2
v_gene: TRBV4-2
abundance: NA
d_gene: NA
CDR3aa: CASNPRQSNVDYGYTF
CDR3nt: TGTGCCAGCAACCCCCGGCAGAGCAATGTGGACTATGGCTACACCTTC

len: 16
j_gene: TRBJ2-3
v_gene: TRBV7-9
abundance: NA
d_gene: NA
CDR3aa: CASSLVRARSTDTQYF
CDR3nt: TGTGCCAGCAGCTTAGTCCGCGCCCGTAGCACAGATACGCAGTATTTT

len: 12
j_gene: TRBJ1-4
v_gene: TRBV20-1
abundance: NA
d_gene: NA
CDR3aa: CSGSATNEKLFF
CDR3nt: TGCAGTGGCAGCGCAACTAATGAAAAACTGTTTTTT

len: 11
j_gene: TRBJ2-7
v_gene: TRBV7-9
abundance: NA
d_gene: NA
CDR3aa: CASSFGIEQYF
CDR3nt: TGTGCCAGCAGCTTTGGTATCGAGCAGTACTTC

len: 16
j_gene: TRBJ2-2
v_gene: TRBV12-3/TRBV12-4
abundance: NA
d_gene: TRBD1
CDR3aa: CASSWPGQGVPGELFF
CDR3nt: TGTGCCAGCAGTTGGCCGGGACAGGGGGTTCCCGGGGAGCTGTTTTTT

len: 16
j_gene: TRBJ2-3
v_gene: TRBV7-6
abundance: NA
d_gene: TRBD2
CDR3aa: CASSSPSGRRTDTQYF
CDR3nt: TGTGCCAGCAGCTCTCCTAGCGGGCGACGCACAGATACGCAGTATTTT

len: 15
j_gene: TRBJ2-3
v_gene: TRBV6-2/TRBV6-3
abundance: NA
d_gene: NA
CDR3aa: CASSYSTTSTDTQYF
CDR3nt: TGTGCCAGCAGTTACTCTACGACTAGCACAGATACGCAGTATTTT

len: 17
j_gene: TRBJ2-3
v_gene: TRBV7-2
abundance: NA
d_gene: NA
CDR3aa: CASSLALSRGRGDTQYF
CDR3nt: TGTGCCAGCAGCTTAGCGCTCTCCCGGGGGCGAGGAGATACGCAGTATTTT